Listed here are 25 T cell receptor beta chains from one sample, sequenced in a study of blood T cells in healthy people across ages. Primers used in a second PCR of roughly 6 to 12 cycles were a sample-barcoded 5' primer and a J-beta primer mix. TCRdb used MiXCR to reprocess the 5' RACE reads, holding one entry per CDR3 protein. The table lists about 650,000 distinct CDR3 sequences, approximately 29% of them singletons. The specimen sequenced was blood. The source is a woman aged 80 or older in good health.

The V and J genes are TRBV12-3 or TRBV12-4 and TRBJ1-1; perhaps TRBD1 as D (5 bases). The V and J ends lost 3 bases and 6 bases respectively, with 8 bases between them. The CDR3 length is 12 residues. The CDR3 DNA sequence: TGTGCCAGCAGTTTCTCCAGGGCTGAAGCTTTCTTT. Amino acids: CASSFSRAEAFF.

This clonotype was recorded many times. The chain combines TRBV5-1 with TRBJ2-7, with a possible D match to TRBD1 (6 bases). The length of the CDR3 is 15 residues. Deletions cut 4 bases from V and 0 bases from J, with 14 bases between. Germline V lookup: CDR1 SGHRS, CDR2 YFSETQ. The CDR3 DNA reads TGCGCCAGCAGCCGACCAGACAGGCTCTCCTACGAGCAGTACTTC. It encodes CASSRPDRLSYEQYF.

The V and J genes are TRBV7-9 and TRBJ2-7; maybe TRBD2 (6 bases). Germline assignment: CDR1 SEHNR and CDR2 FQNEAQ (reference sequence). The CDR3 is 16 residues long. V lost 8 bases and J lost 3, with 23 bases in between. CDR3 coding DNA: TGTGCCAGCTCAGAGCAGGGACCGGGACTGGACTACGAGCAGTACTTC. Translated: CASSEQGPGLDYEQYF.

This clonotype showed up many times. The V call is TRBV28, the J call TRBJ1-2; tentatively, D is TRBD1 (5 bases). The V end was cut by 7 bases, the J end by 4 bases, with 16 bases between. From germline, CDR1 is MDHEN and CDR2 SYDVKM. The CDR3 runs to 14 residues. The CDR3 DNA reads TGTGCCAGCACCCTCAGGGTGCGGGGCTATGGCTACACCTTC. It yields the protein CASTLRVRGYGYTF.

This clonotype appeared many times. CDR3 nucleotides: TGTGCCAGCAGCTTAGCCCGGCCTCCAAACATTCAGTACTTC. It yields the protein CASSLARPPNIQYF. The rearrangement uses TRBV7-2 and TRBJ2-4; D unresolved. The CDR3 length is 14 residues. Per germline, CDR1 SGHTA and CDR2 FQGNSA. The V gene lost 0 bases and the J gene lost 6 bases, with 9 bases spanning the gap. Using reference TRBV7-2 and TRBJ2-4 for the parts outside the CDR3, the full variable domain is GAGVSQSPSNKVTEKGKDVELRCDPISGHTALYWYRQSLGQGLEFLIYFQGNSAPDKSGLPSDRFSAERTGGSVSTLTIQRTQQEDSAVYLCASSLARPPNIQYFGAGTRLSVL.

Ten or more counts support this clonotype. This chain uses TRBV7-2 with TRBJ2-7; D is perhaps TRBD1 (6 bases). The CDR3 is 16 residues long. The V end was cut by 1 base, the J end by 0 bases, with 13 bases between. Germline loops: CDR1 SGHTA, CDR2 FQGNSA. This CDR3 is CASSLDVGGTSYEQYF. CDR3 DNA sequence: TGTGCCAGCAGCTTAGATGTTGGGGGCACCTCCTACGAGCAGTACTTC.

This clonotype was seen more than once but under ten times. The V gene is TRBV3-1, the J gene TRBJ1-5, with 7 nucleotides matching TRBD1. The V segment lost 3 bases and the J segment 11 bases; nucleotides outside the gene matches: 13. Germline-derived CDR1 and CDR2 are LGHDT and YNNKEL (reference sequence). The CDR3 sequence is 15 residues long. For the CDR3, the DNA is TGTGCCAGCAGCCATGAACAGGGGTACTATGGATCCCAGCATTTT. Translation: CASSHEQGYYGSQHF.

A note on this clonotype: A much larger clone differs from this one at a single base, so this may be a read error. The rearrangement uses TRBV7-2 and TRBJ2-7, with D possibly TRBD1 on 6 matching bases. The CDR3 has 12 residues. V was trimmed by 6 bases and J by 6 bases, leaving 12 bases between them. CDR1 and CDR2 (germline): SGHTA, FQGNSA. CDR3 DNA: TGTGCCAGCAGTGGACAGAGAGGCGAGCAGTACTTC. This codes for CASSGQRGEQYF.

In this sample, this clonotype turned up many times. The J gene is TRBJ2-5, the V gene TRBV5-6; the match to TRBD2 covers 8 bases. The V gene end was trimmed by 3 bases and the J gene end by 5 bases; junction bases not matched to a gene: 6. The CDR3 contains 14 residues. Germline CDR1 SGHDT, CDR2 YYEEEE. This CDR3 reads CASSSGGGPETQYF. The CDR3 DNA is TGTGCCAGCAGCTCCGGGGGGGGCCCCGAGACCCAGTACTTC.

Points on this clonotype: A much larger clonotype is one base distant, so this may be a read error. The chain couples TRBV6-5 to TRBJ2-1; 7 positions agree with TRBD1. Germline V gives CDR1 MNHEY, CDR2 SVGAGI. This CDR3 contains 15 residues. V dropped 5 bases and J dropped 10; count of bases not matched to a gene: 14. The CDR3: CASSVGTVNSYEQFF. The DNA for the CDR3 is TGTGCCAGCAGTGTCGGGACAGTAAATTCCTACGAGCAGTTCTTC.

Only a few counts were recorded for this clonotype. The chain is built from TRBV20-1 and TRBJ2-5; D ambiguous. V gave up 6 bases and J gave up 2 bases, with 13 bases separating them. In germline, CDR1 is DFQATT, CDR2 SNEGSKA (reference sequence). This CDR3 is built from 13 residues. In nucleotides, the CDR3 is TGCAGTGCAGGACCTGAAGGGCAAGAGACCCAGTACTTC. It codes for CSAGPEGQETQYF.

This clonotype was recorded at least ten times. The chain has TRBV20-1 and TRBJ1-5; a weak D match, TRBD1 (6 bases). Germline V gives CDR1 DFQATT, CDR2 SNEGSKA (reference sequence). Trimming left V 6 bases short and J 0 bases short, with 12 bases between. The CDR3 consists of 14 residues. The CDR3 nucleotides are TGCAGTGCCAAAGGACAGAATAGCAATCAGCCCCAGCATTTT. Translating it yields CSAKGQNSNQPQHF.

Details on this clonotype: Germline is not matched at one junction end, which may reflect a read error. The chain employs TRBV3-1 and TRBJ2-7; D might be TRBD1 (5 bases). Germline V gives CDR1 LGHDT, CDR2 YNNKEL (reference sequence). The CDR3 has 16 residues. The CDR3 region is CAGSQGRSRVTYEQYF. CDR3 DNA: TGTGCCGGCAGCCAAGGAAGGAGCAGGGTAACCTACGAGCAGTACTTC.

There are a few counts of this clonotype. CDR3 amino acids: CASSYSRVGFRETQYF. As DNA, the CDR3 is TGTGCCAGCAGTTACTCGAGGGTTGGGTTTAGGGAGACCCAGTACTTC. The chain has TRBV6-6 and TRBJ2-5; perhaps TRBD2 as D (5 bases). Trimming cost V 0 bases and J 5 bases, with 16 bases left between them. Germline V gives CDR1 MNHNY, CDR2 SVGAGI (reference sequence). The CDR3 covers 16 residues.

There are many counts of this clonotype. The V and J genes are TRBV4-3 and TRBJ1-2; TRBD1 matches at 9 bases. V lost 1 base, J lost 7 bases, and 4 bases stayed unmatched. From germline, CDR1 is LGHNA and CDR2 YSLEER. The CDR3 contains 14 residues. DNA for the CDR3: TGCGCCAGCAGCCAAGGGACAGGGGATATTGGCTACACCTTC. Its translation is CASSQGTGDIGYTF.

The gene calls are TRBV7-6 and TRBJ2-7; D remains unclear. Germline V gene lookup returns CDR1 SGHVS and CDR2 FNYEAQ. With 9 bases removed from V and 0 bases from J, the gap between germline ends came to 9 bases. This CDR3 has 12 residues. CDR3 nucleotides: TGTGCCAGTCGAACAGCCTCCTACGAGCAGTACTTC. This sequence encodes CASRTASYEQYF. The full variable domain, completed using reference TRBV7-6 and TRBJ2-7, is GAGVSQSPRYKVTKRGQDVALRCDPISGHVSLYWYRQALGQGPEFLTYFNYEAQQDKSGLPNDRFSAERPEGSISTLTIQRTEQRDSAMYRCASRTASYEQYFGPGTRLTVT.

This clonotype came up many times. The chain carries TRBV29-1 and TRBJ2-7; 10 bases are a match to TRBD2. This CDR3 is 15 amino acids long. Per the germline V gene, CDR1 is SQVTM and CDR2 is ANQGSEA. V gave up 0 bases and J gave up 3 bases; unmatched junction bases: 5. CDR3 sequence reads: CSVEELAGGSYEQYF. CDR3 DNA sequence: TGCAGCGTTGAAGAGTTAGCGGGGGGCAGCTACGAGCAGTACTTC.

J is TRBJ2-3 and V is TRBV6-5; no firm D call. In germline, CDR1 is MNHEY, CDR2 SVGAGI. The length of the CDR3 is 13 residues. V was cut by 9 bases and J by 4 bases, with 14 bases left in between. CDR3 in amino acids: CASRVSPADTQYF. The DNA of the CDR3 is TGTGCCAGTCGCGTTAGTCCGGCAGATACGCAGTATTTT.

This clonotype was seen only a few times. The V gene is TRBV5-1, the J gene TRBJ2-5; TRBD1 matches 8 bases. Germline CDR1 is SGHRS and CDR2 is YFSETQ. The length of the CDR3 is 13 residues. V lost 5 bases, J lost 4 bases, and 4 bases stayed unmatched. CDR3 protein: CASRPTGAETQYF. The DNA of the CDR3 is TGCGCCAGCAGGCCGACAGGGGCAGAGACCCAGTACTTC.

Concerning this clonotype itself: With a much larger clone just one base away, this may be a read error. The chain combines TRBV25-1 with TRBJ2-1; D gene ambiguous. Between the trimmed V and J ends, which lost 1 base and 2 bases, there was a span of 6 bases. The CDR3 consists of 14 residues. Germline V gene data show CDR1 as MGHDK and CDR2 as SYGVNS. In DNA, the CDR3 is TGTGCCAGCAGTGAATGGGGTCCCTACAATGAGCAGTTCTTC. Protein sequence: CASSEWGPYNEQFF.

At least ten counts were recorded for this clonotype. V gene TRBV20-1 combines with J gene TRBJ1-5, with D possibly TRBD1 on 5 matching bases. Germline CDR1 is DFQATT and CDR2 is SNEGSKA (reference sequence). This CDR3 has 15 amino acids. The ends were cut back, 0 bases at V and 2 bases at J, with 11 bases in the middle. The CDR3 sequence is CSARDVRGRNQPQHF. CDR3 DNA sequence: TGCAGTGCTAGAGATGTTCGGGGCCGCAATCAGCCCCAGCATTTT.

In its sample, this clonotype was seen a few times. This clone may be a read error of a much larger clone one base away. V usage is TRBV9 and J usage is TRBJ2-7, with D maybe TRBD2 (5 bases). The CDR3 spans 14 residues. Deletions cut 3 bases from V and 0 bases from J, with 10 bases between. Germline assignment: CDR1 SGDLS and CDR2 YYNGEE. The CDR3, as DNA: TGTGCCAGCAGCGGAGCGGCGAACTCCTACGAGCAGTACTTC. Its translation: CASSGAANSYEQYF.

This clonotype was observed at least ten times. This rearrangement joins TRBV20-1 to TRBJ2-1, with D perhaps TRBD2 (5 bases). This CDR3 spans 14 amino acids. With 5 bases removed from V and 5 bases from J, the gap between germline ends came to 16 bases. The V gene's germline CDR1 is DFQATT and CDR2 SNEGSKA (reference sequence). The CDR3 loop is CSARTLAWDNEQFF. The CDR3 DNA reads as TGCAGTGCTCGCACCCTAGCTTGGGACAATGAGCAGTTCTTC.

The CDR3, as DNA: TGTGCCAGCAGCTTATTTGGGACTAGCGGGGGTGCTGGGTCCGAGCAGTACTTC. Translation: CASSLFGTSGGAGSEQYF. The genes are TRBV7-6 and TRBJ2-7; 14 nucleotides line up with TRBD2. The length of the CDR3 is 18 residues. J lost 6 bases, V lost 2 bases, and 12 bases had no gene match. Germline assignment: CDR1 SGHVS and CDR2 FNYEAQ.

About this clonotype: A clone one base away is much larger, so this may be a read error. The chain has TRBV6-4 and TRBJ2-5, with 7 bases matching TRBD2. Germline V CDR1 and CDR2: MRHNA, SNTAGT. The V segment lost 1 base and the J segment 11 bases; nucleotides outside the gene matches: 13. The CDR3 has 15 residues. In DNA, the CDR3 is TGTGCCAGCAGTGACTGGGCGGGGGTCGGGAATGAGCAGTACTTC. Its translation: CASSDWAGVGNEQYF.